Shown below are 19 T cell receptor beta chains from a single sample sequenced in a study of blood T cell repertoires in COVID-19. Repertoires were generated with immunoSEQ multiplex PCR, while TCRdb's copy carries only in-frame clones and drops some. The sample has under 300,000 clones, roughly 87% seen once. The sample consisted of PBMCs or T cells enriched from blood (not recorded which). All receptors come from a woman aged 25 to 39 with acute COVID-19.

The V and J genes are TRBV28 and TRBJ2-1, with 7 bases identical to TRBD2. CDR3 size: 15 residues. V lost 4 bases and J lost 5; bases outside the gene matches: 8. CDR1 is MDHEN and CDR2 is SYDVKM in the germline V gene. The CDR3 bases are TGTGCCAGCAGTTCCGGGACTATAACAAACAATGAGCAGTTCTTC. Translated: CASSSGTITNNEQFF.

The chain employs TRBV11-3 and TRBJ2-5, with D possibly matching TRBD1 (6 bases). Trimming cost V 5 bases and J 5 bases, with 15 bases left between them. The CDR3 spans 14 residues. From germline, CDR1 is SGHNT and CDR2 YENEEA. Written as DNA, the CDR3 is TGTGCCAGCAGCCCCCACAGGGATAGCGAGACCCAGTACTTC. It yields the protein CASSPHRDSETQYF.

This clone was recorded a few times. The CDR3 loop is CASAVLSGRTHNEQFF. CDR3 nucleotides: TGTGCCAGCGCAGTTCTTAGCGGGAGAACCCACAATGAGCAGTTCTTC. The V call is TRBV28, the J call TRBJ2-1; 9 nucleotides align to TRBD2. Trimming at V came to 8 bases and at J to 5 bases, leaving 13 bases not matched to a gene. Germline CDR1 MDHEN, CDR2 SYDVKM. The CDR3 runs to 16 residues.

The chain couples TRBV19 to TRBJ2-3; possibly TRBD1 for D (6 bases). The CDR3 has 16 residues. From germline, CDR1 is LNHDA and CDR2 SQIVND (reference sequence). Trimming left V 8 bases short and J 0 bases short, with 18 bases between. CDR3 region: CASRRSTGTSTDTQYF. CDR3 in DNA: TGTGCCAGTCGACGGTCGACAGGTACTAGCACAGATACGCAGTATTTT.

The CDR3 coding sequence is TGTGCCAGCAGGGAACAGGGTGGTAGCTCCTATAATTCACCCCTCCACTTT. Its protein product is CASREQGGSSYNSPLHF. The chain joins TRBV28 to TRBJ1-6; a possible D gene is TRBD1 (6 bases). The CDR3 sequence is 17 residues long. In germline, CDR1 is MDHEN, CDR2 SYDVKM. Trimming took 6 bases from V and 0 from J, leaving 15 bases between them. Full variable domain (remainder filled in from reference TRBV28 and TRBJ1-6): DVKVTQSSRYLVKRTGEKVFLECVQDMDHENMFWYRQDPGLGLRLIYFSYDVKMKEKGDIPEGYSVSREKKERFSLILESASTNQTSMYLCASREQGGSSYNSPLHFGNGTRLTVT.

This chain links TRBV5-1 with TRBJ1-4; 8 positions match TRBD1. The J segment lost 3 bases and the V segment lost 4 bases, leaving 11 bases of the junction unmatched. Germline V gene data show CDR1 as SGHRS and CDR2 as YFSETQ. The CDR3 is 17 amino acids. CDR3 DNA sequence: TGCGCCAGCAGCCTAAACGGACAGGGACGGGCTAATGAAAAACTGTTTTTT. Translated: CASSLNGQGRANEKLFF.

This sequence joins TRBV7-2 and TRBJ2-7; 10 positions agree with TRBD1. The CDR3 is made up of 15 amino acids. Germline CDR1 reads SGHTA; CDR2 reads FQGNSA. The V segment lost 5 bases and the J segment 3 bases; nucleotides outside the gene matches: 7. The CDR3 protein is CASSTGQGGYYEQYF. The CDR3 coding sequence is TGTGCCAGCAGCACCGGACAGGGGGGATACTACGAGCAGTACTTC.

The chain recombines TRBV18 with TRBJ1-1; D is unresolved. The CDR3 is made up of 14 amino acids. The V end lost 3 bases, the J end lost 2 bases, and 10 bases lay between the germline ends. Germline V gene data show CDR1 as KGHSH and CDR2 as LQKENI. This CDR3 is CASSPSRGNTEAFF. Written as DNA, the CDR3 is TGTGCCAGCTCACCCAGCCGGGGAAACACTGAAGCTTTCTTT.

V gene TRBV4-3 combines with J gene TRBJ2-1, with TRBD2 identical over 10 bases. J gave up 9 bases and V 1 base, and 12 bases lay outside the gene matches. CDR3 length: 17 residues. In germline, CDR1 is LGHNA, CDR2 YSLEER. In nucleotides, the CDR3 is TGCGCCAGCAGCCAAGGGTATCAAGCGGGAGGGCCGGTTGAGCAGTTCTTC. Protein product: CASSQGYQAGGPVEQFF.

The CDR3 protein is CASSPRTDDNEQFF. The CDR3, as DNA: TGTGCCAGCAGCCCCAGGACAGATGACAATGAGCAGTTCTTC. The chain couples TRBV9 to TRBJ2-1; D is perhaps TRBD1 (6 bases). Germline V lookup: CDR1 SGDLS, CDR2 YYNGEE. The ends were cut back, 4 bases at V and 5 bases at J, with 13 bases in the middle. The CDR3 is 14 residues long.

The chain joins TRBV5-8 to TRBJ1-5, with D possibly TRBD1 on 5 matching bases. The V gene lost 0 bases and the J gene lost 0 bases, with 7 bases spanning the gap. Germline V gives CDR1 SGHTS, CDR2 YDEGEE. The CDR3 spans 15 residues. CDR3 residues: CASSLAGGSNQPQHF. The CDR3, as DNA: TGTGCCAGCAGCTTGGCGGGGGGTAGCAATCAGCCCCAGCATTTT. The complete variable domain, with remaining parts taken from reference TRBV5-8 and TRBJ1-5, reads EAGVTQSPTHLIKTRGQQATLRCSPISGHTSVYWYQQALGLGLQFLLWYDEGEERNRGNFPPRFSGRQFPNYSSELNVNALELEDSALYLCASSLAGGSNQPQHFGDGTRLSIL.

There are a few counts of this clone. This chain joins TRBV5-4 and TRBJ2-7; 11 bases fit TRBD2. Trimming took 5 bases from V and 4 from J; bases not matched to a gene: 5. The germline V gene encodes CDR1 SGHNT and CDR2 YYREEE (reference sequence). This CDR3 region has 14 residues. The CDR3 nucleotides read TGTGCCAGCAGGGCGGGACTAGCGGTATACGAGCAGTACTTC. Protein: CASRAGLAVYEQYF.

The rearrangement joins TRBV2 to TRBJ2-1; 11 bases agree with TRBD1. The V gene end was trimmed by 8 bases and the J gene end by 6 bases; junction bases not matched to a gene: 6. The CDR3 extends over 14 amino acids. Germline V gene lookup returns CDR1 SNHLY and CDR2 FYNNEI. CDR3 protein: CASRWTGGSNEQFF. The DNA of the CDR3 is TGTGCCAGCCGTTGGACAGGGGGCTCCAATGAGCAGTTCTTC.

V is TRBV14 and J is TRBJ1-6; perhaps TRBD1 as D (5 bases). Germline CDR1 is SGHDN and CDR2 is FVKESK. V lost 4 bases to trimming and J lost 0 bases, with 16 bases between them. The CDR3 contains 18 residues. The chain's CDR3 is CASSRLGATSSYNSPLHF. The DNA for the CDR3 is TGTGCCAGCAGCCGTTTAGGGGCCACCAGCTCCTATAATTCACCCCTCCACTTT.

This chain connects TRBV28 to TRBJ1-1; D is uncertain. From germline, CDR1 is MDHEN and CDR2 SYDVKM. The CDR3 has 12 residues. V shed 7 bases and J shed 12 bases, with 18 bases lying between them. CDR3 nucleotide sequence: TGTGCCAGCACCCCCAGAACAAGTCGATCTTTCTTT. Protein product: CASTPRTSRSFF.

The genes are TRBV10-3 and TRBJ2-1, with 10 bases lining up with TRBD2. This CDR3 is 15 amino acids long. Looked up from germline, CDR1 is ENHRY and CDR2 is SYGVKD. V was clipped by 7 bases and J by 5 bases; unmatched bases: 8. The DNA of the CDR3 is TGTGCCATCACCGAGCGGGGGGGCGTCGACAATGAGCAGTTCTTC. This encodes CAITERGGVDNEQFF.

The chain is built from TRBV12-3 or TRBV12-4 and TRBJ1-2; D might be TRBD1 (6 bases). The length of the CDR3 is 13 residues. V was shortened by 5 bases and J by 9 bases, with 16 bases between the two germline ends. The CDR3 sequence: CASSHGGGPSYTF. The CDR3 DNA follows: TGTGCCAGCAGTCACGGGGGGGGGCCCAGCTACACCTTC.

The V and J genes are TRBV7-2 and TRBJ2-1, with D perhaps TRBD2 (6 bases). The CDR3 runs 16 residues. Trimming pared 1 base from V and 2 bases from J, leaving 12 bases between. In germline, CDR1 is SGHTA, CDR2 FQGNSA. In nucleotides, the CDR3 is TGTGCCAGCAGCTTAGAGTCCCTAGCGCCCTACAATGAGCAGTTCTTC. Its protein product is CASSLESLAPYNEQFF.

The V call is TRBV5-1, the J call TRBJ1-3; TRBD1 agrees at 9 bases. The CDR3 is made up of 16 amino acids. With 4 bases clipped from V and 2 bases from J, the junction kept 7 bases outside the gene matches. Germline V gene lookup returns CDR1 SGHRS and CDR2 YFSETQ. CDR3 in amino acids: CASSTPGTGTGNTIYF. The DNA of the CDR3 is TGCGCCAGCAGCACCCCCGGGACAGGGACTGGAAACACCATATATTTT.